Listed here are 13 T cell receptor beta chains from one sample, sequenced in a study of response to subunit inactivated influenza vaccine. TCRdb called the RT-PCR reads again in MiXCR, with one record for every CDR3 protein. The sample records roughly 780,000 distinct CDR3 sequences, 15% to 20% being singletons. Sample: PBMCs from blood, taken around 5 days after vaccination. These receptors originate from a man aged 45-60 years who received an inactivated influenza vaccine.

The chain recombines TRBV5-1 with TRBJ2-3; maybe TRBD2 (6 bases). Per germline, CDR1 SGHRS and CDR2 YFSETQ. CDR3 length equals 16 residues. V gave up 0 bases and J gave up 6 bases, with 17 bases separating them. CDR3 bases: TGCGCCAGCAGCTTGGCGCGGGACTCGGGGCAGGATACGCAGTATTTT. This codes for CASSLARDSGQDTQYF.

The V gene is TRBV4-3, the J gene TRBJ2-1; D gene uncertain. The ends were cut back, 2 bases at V and 0 bases at J, with 11 bases in the middle. The CDR3 is 16 amino acids. Per the germline V gene, CDR1 is LGHNA and CDR2 is YSLEER. CDR3 sequence reads: CASSQLGQSSYNEQFF. The CDR3 DNA follows: TGCGCCAGCAGCCAATTAGGGCAGAGCTCCTACAATGAGCAGTTCTTC.

J is TRBJ2-2 and V is TRBV28; 7 bases map to TRBD1. Germline CDR1 is MDHEN and CDR2 is SYDVKM. The length of the CDR3 is 18 residues. V lost 5 bases and J lost 0; bases outside the gene matches: 12. CDR3 nucleotides: TGTGCCAGCAGTCCAATCAGCGACAGGGCGTCGAACACCGGGGAGCTGTTTTTT. Residues: CASSPISDRASNTGELFF.

The chain employs TRBV6-1 and TRBJ2-3, with 8 nucleotides matching TRBD1. Looked up from germline, CDR1 is MNHNS and CDR2 is SASEGT. Trimming removed 6 bases from V and 3 bases from J; junction bases left unmatched: 8. The CDR3 extends over 15 amino acids. The CDR3 bases are TGTGCCAGCAGGCGGGGACAGGCCGGGACAGATACGCAGTATTTT. This encodes CASRRGQAGTDTQYF.

In this sample, this clonotype turned up a few times. The chain combines TRBV24-1 with TRBJ2-3; D might be TRBD1 (6 bases). In germline, CDR1 is KGHDR, CDR2 SFDVKD. V was cut by 3 bases and J by 3 bases, with 9 bases left in between. The CDR3 length is 14 residues. CDR3 DNA sequence: TGTGCCACCAGTGATACCCAGGGGACAGATACGCAGTATTTT. This gives the protein CATSDTQGTDTQYF.

The chain carries TRBV7-6 and TRBJ2-1; D remains ambiguous. Between the trimmed V and J ends, which lost 5 bases and 3 bases, there was a span of 17 bases. The CDR3 is 16 residues long. CDR1 and CDR2 from the germline V gene are SGHVS and FNYEAQ. Written as DNA, the CDR3 is TGTGCCAGCAGCGCTAGGCCCCTAGGCGACTACAATGAGCAGTTCTTC. Translating it yields CASSARPLGDYNEQFF.

The rearrangement joins TRBV4-1 to TRBJ1-2; TRBD1 aligns across 8 bases. V was pared by 1 base and J by 5 bases, with 6 bases of the junction left unmatched. Germline V lookup: CDR1 MGHRA, CDR2 YSYEKL. This CDR3 contains 15 residues. The CDR3 DNA reads as TGCGCCAGCAGCCAAGTGGCAGGGGGCGTGTATGGCTACACCTTC. Amino acids: CASSQVAGGVYGYTF.

This clonotype was observed many times. V usage is TRBV5-6 and J usage is TRBJ2-5; 9 nucleotides align to TRBD1. Germline-derived CDR1 and CDR2 are SGHDT and YYEEEE. This CDR3 is 17 amino acids long. The V gene end was trimmed by 4 bases and the J gene end by 1 base; junction bases not matched to a gene: 11. The CDR3 reads CASSRIQGAKLQETQYF. The CDR3 DNA sequence: TGTGCCAGCAGCAGAATACAGGGGGCCAAACTCCAAGAGACCCAGTACTTC.

This clonotype was detected only a few times. The chain has TRBV5-6 and TRBJ2-1, with 7 bases aligning to TRBD1. Germline V CDR1 and CDR2: SGHDT, YYEEEE. The CDR3 loop spans 15 amino acids. Losses at the gene ends were 1 base for V and 5 bases for J; bases not matched to a gene: 6. CDR3 DNA sequence: TGTGCCAGCAGCTTGCGTCGGACAGGTAACAATGAGCAGTTCTTC. As protein: CASSLRRTGNNEQFF. The full variable domain, in which reference TRBV5-6 and TRBJ2-1 provide the parts outside the CDR3, is DAGVTQSPTHLIKTRGQQVTLRCSPKSGHDTVSWYQQALGQGPQFIFQYYEEEERQRGNFPDRFSGHQFPNYSSELNVNALLLGDSALYLCASSLRRTGNNEQFFGPGTRLTVL.

This clonotype has a handful of counts. This chain connects TRBV12-3 or TRBV12-4 to TRBJ2-7; tentatively, D is TRBD2 (5 bases). The CDR3 length is 13 residues. With 2 bases removed from V and 6 bases from J, the gap between germline ends came to 11 bases. For the CDR3, the DNA is TGTGCCAGCAGTTTAAACGAGGCGGGCGAGCAGTACTTC. It codes for CASSLNEAGEQYF.

The chain employs TRBV20-1 and TRBJ2-1, with a tentative D call TRBD1 (6 bases). Germline assignment: CDR1 DFQATT and CDR2 SNEGSKA (reference sequence). CDR3 length equals 14 residues. V shed 0 bases and J shed 8 bases, with 14 bases lying between them. CDR3 amino acids: CSARDRGFLDEQFF. For the CDR3, the DNA is TGCAGTGCTAGAGACAGGGGTTTCTTGGATGAGCAGTTCTTC.

The rearrangement uses TRBV15 and TRBJ1-1; 10 bases are shared with TRBD1. The V gene end was trimmed by 5 bases and the J gene end by 1 base; junction bases not matched to a gene: 4. Germline CDR1 LNHNV, CDR2 YYDKDF (reference sequence). The length of the CDR3 is 15 residues. The CDR3 here is CATSGRTGGNTEAFF. Here the CDR3 DNA reads TGTGCCACCAGCGGAAGGACAGGGGGGAACACTGAAGCTTTCTTT.

This clonotype has only a few counts. The CDR3 loop reads CATSRGIAYEQYF. The CDR3 DNA is TGTGCCACCAGCAGAGGTATAGCCTACGAGCAGTACTTC. V gene TRBV15 combines with J gene TRBJ2-7; D remains ambiguous. Germline CDR1 is LNHNV and CDR2 is YYDKDF (reference sequence). V lost 1 base and J lost 2, with 6 bases in between. CDR3 length equals 13 residues.